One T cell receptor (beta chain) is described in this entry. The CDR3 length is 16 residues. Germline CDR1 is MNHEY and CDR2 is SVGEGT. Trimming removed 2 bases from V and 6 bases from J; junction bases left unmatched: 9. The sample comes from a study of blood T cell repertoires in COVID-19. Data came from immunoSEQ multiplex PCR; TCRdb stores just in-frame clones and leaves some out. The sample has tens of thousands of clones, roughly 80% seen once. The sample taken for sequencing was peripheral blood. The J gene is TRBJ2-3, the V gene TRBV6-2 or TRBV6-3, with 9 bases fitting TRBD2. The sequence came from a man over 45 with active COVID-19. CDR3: CASSYGSAGGKDTQYF. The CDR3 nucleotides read TGTGCCAGCAGTTACGGGTCTGCGGGGGGGAAGGATACGCAGTATTTT.